This is a list of T cell receptor beta chains from one sample in a study of response to subunit inactivated influenza vaccine. TCRdb recomputed calls from the RT-PCR reads with MiXCR, one row per CDR3 protein. The repertoire holds about 570,000 distinct CDR3 sequences, with approximately 11% as singletons. The same specimen was also included in a second study, on T cells expressing NK-cell markers.

The starting material was PBMCs from blood, obtained on the day of vaccination. These receptors all stem from a man aged 50 to 59 who received an inactivated influenza vaccine. The CDR3 runs from the conserved cysteine through the conserved F or W. Fields, in order: V gene, D gene, J gene, clone size, CDR3 DNA, CDR3 protein. A D gene is named only where the DNA matches it firmly. Only part of the rows carry a size: once, few, many, or a class if the clone is expanded.

V: TRBV20-1; D: -; J: TRBJ2-7; size: -; DNA: TGCAGTGCTAGATTGGGGTTCGGGGCCTACGAGCAGTACTTC; CDR3: CSARLGFGAYEQYF
V: TRBV6-2/TRBV6-3; D: -; J: TRBJ1-1; size: -; DNA: TGTGCCAGCAGTTACGCAGGTATACCTTCTGAAGCTTTCTTT; CDR3: CASSYAGIPSEAFF
V: TRBV4-2; D: TRBD1; J: TRBJ1-1; size: many; DNA: TGTGCCAGCAGCCAAGAACAGGGGCCGAATGCTGAAGCTTTCTTT; CDR3: CASSQEQGPNAEAFF
V: TRBV18; D: -; J: TRBJ2-7; size: -; DNA: TGTGCCAGCTCAGAATCGACAGGTTCCCACGAGCAGTACTTC; CDR3: CASSESTGSHEQYF
V: TRBV11-2; D: TRBD2; J: TRBJ2-5; size: few; DNA: TGTGCCAGCAGCTCGAGGACTAGTGGGGAGACCCAGTACTTC; CDR3: CASSSRTSGETQYF
V: TRBV7-8; D: TRBD2; J: TRBJ2-1; size: -; DNA: TGTGCCAGCAGCCTCCTTGGACTAGCGCACAATGAGCAGTCCTTC; CDR3: CASSLLGLAHNEQSF
V: TRBV20-1; D: TRBD2; J: TRBJ2-1; size: few; DNA: TGCAGTGCTAGAGCCTTCCGGCCTAGCGGGAACGCTTACAATGAGCAGTTCTTC; CDR3: CSARAFRPSGNAYNEQFF
V: TRBV15; D: -; J: TRBJ2-7; size: -; DNA: TGTGCCACCAGCAGAGAAGGTGGCGGGTCCTACGAGCAGTACTTC; CDR3: CATSREGGGSYEQYF
V: TRBV7-9; D: -; J: TRBJ2-3; size: few; DNA: TGTTCTGGGAGTGTGGATACGCAGTATTTT; CDR3: CSGSVDTQYF
V: TRBV12-3/TRBV12-4; D: TRBD2; J: TRBJ2-7; size: many; DNA: TGTGCCAGCAGGACCGGGACTAGCATCTACGAGCAGTACTTC; CDR3: CASRTGTSIYEQYF
V: TRBV20-1; D: -; J: TRBJ2-7; size: few; DNA: TGCAGTGCAACCCCCGGGACCCCTTACGAGCAGTACTTC; CDR3: CSATPGTPYEQYF
V: TRBV4-3; D: TRBD1; J: TRBJ2-2; size: -; DNA: TGCGCCAGCAGCCAAGAAACCCCGACAGGGGCCACCGGGGAGCTGTTTTTT; CDR3: CASSQETPTGATGELFF
V: TRBV10-3; D: -; J: TRBJ1-1; size: many; DNA: TGTGCCATCAGTGAGTCTTGGACGAACACTGAAGCTTTCTTT; CDR3: CAISESWTNTEAFF
V: TRBV4-2; D: -; J: TRBJ2-7; size: -; DNA: TGTGCCAGCAGCCCCCGTGCGGGGCAGTACTACGAGCAGTACTTC; CDR3: CASSPRAGQYYEQYF
V: TRBV12-3/TRBV12-4; D: -; J: TRBJ2-7; size: many; DNA: TGTGCCAGCAGTTTACAACTAGCCAACTACGAGCAGTACTTC; CDR3: CASSLQLANYEQYF
V: TRBV5-1; D: TRBD2; J: TRBJ2-3; size: few; DNA: TGCGCCAGCAGCCCCGAACTAGCGGGGAGCACAGATACGCAGTATTTT; CDR3: CASSPELAGSTDTQYF
V: TRBV11-2; D: -; J: TRBJ2-7; size: -; DNA: TGTGCCAGCAGCTATGGGAGTCTACTTTACGAGCAGTACTTC; CDR3: CASSYGSLLYEQYF
V: TRBV15; D: -; J: TRBJ1-1; size: few; DNA: TGTGCCACCAGCGATTACACAGGGCTGAACACTGAAGCTTTCTTT; CDR3: CATSDYTGLNTEAFF
V: TRBV6-1; D: TRBD2; J: TRBJ2-7; size: -; DNA: TGTGCCAGCAGCTCCGGGACTACCACCTACGAGCAGTACTTC; CDR3: CASSSGTTTYEQYF
V: TRBV12-3/TRBV12-4; D: TRBD1; J: TRBJ1-2; size: few; DNA: TGTGCCAGCAGTCCTGGACAGGGACCCTATGGCTACACCTTC; CDR3: CASSPGQGPYGYTF
V: TRBV5-5; D: -; J: TRBJ1-4; size: -; DNA: TGTGCCAGCAGCCCCAAATATGCAACTAATGAAAAACTGTTTTTT; CDR3: CASSPKYATNEKLFF
V: TRBV20-1; D: -; J: TRBJ2-7; size: -; DNA: TGCAGTGCTAGAGAAGACAGAGGCTCCTACGAGCAGTACTTC; CDR3: CSAREDRGSYEQYF
V: TRBV20-1; D: -; J: TRBJ2-7; size: few; DNA: TGCAGTGCTCAGGGTAGGCTCGGATACGAGCAGTACTTC; CDR3: CSAQGRLGYEQYF
V: TRBV6-5; D: -; J: TRBJ2-3; size: -; DNA: TGTGCCAGCAGTTACGACGGGCGAGGGGGGCCGGGAGATACGCAGTATTTT; CDR3: CASSYDGRGGPGDTQYF
V: TRBV20-1; D: -; J: TRBJ1-5; size: few; DNA: TGCAGTGCCCCCCGTATAGGTGCCGGCCAGCCCCAGCATTTT; CDR3: CSAPRIGAGQPQHF
V: TRBV7-9; D: -; J: TRBJ1-3; size: few; DNA: TGTGCCAGCAGCTTTAGTACCTCTGGAAACACCATATATTTT; CDR3: CASSFSTSGNTIYF
V: TRBV6-2/TRBV6-3; D: TRBD2; J: TRBJ2-1; size: few; DNA: TGTGCCAGCAGTTACGGAGCGGGGACCTACAATGAGCAGTTCTTC; CDR3: CASSYGAGTYNEQFF
V: TRBV7-6; D: TRBD2; J: TRBJ2-7; size: many; DNA: TGTGCCAGCAGCGGAAGCGGGAGTAAATCCTACGAGCAGTACTTC; CDR3: CASSGSGSKSYEQYF
V: TRBV6-2/TRBV6-3; D: -; J: TRBJ1-1; size: -; DNA: TGTGCCAGCAGTTATCCCCCCTATTTGGCGGGGGCGAATACTGAAGCTTTCTTT; CDR3: CASSYPPYLAGANTEAFF
V: TRBV6-5; D: TRBD1; J: TRBJ1-4; size: many; DNA: TGTGCCAGCAGTTCCTCGGGACAGGTGTACAAACTGTTTTTT; CDR3: CASSSSGQVYKLFF
V: TRBV18; D: TRBD1; J: TRBJ1-1; size: -; DNA: TGTGCCAGCTCACCTGGGGACAGCCTGAACACTGAAGCTTTCTTT; CDR3: CASSPGDSLNTEAFF
V: TRBV28; D: TRBD2; J: TRBJ2-7; size: -; DNA: TGTGCCAGCAGTTTATACCCGGGGGGGGTCTACGAGCAGTACTTC; CDR3: CASSLYPGGVYEQYF
V: TRBV10-1; D: TRBD1; J: TRBJ1-1; size: -; DNA: TGCGCCAGCGCATGGTCAGGGGGCACTGAAGCTTTCTTT; CDR3: CASAWSGGTEAFF
V: TRBV4-1; D: -; J: TRBJ2-7; size: many; DNA: TGCGCCAGCAGCCAAGATCCACCGGGACGGACCTACGAGCAGTACTTC; CDR3: CASSQDPPGRTYEQYF
V: TRBV28; D: -; J: TRBJ2-3; size: few; DNA: TGTGCCAGCACCCCGATAGTGTCCACAGATACGCAGTATTTT; CDR3: CASTPIVSTDTQYF
V: TRBV27; D: TRBD2; J: TRBJ2-1; size: -; DNA: TGTGCCAGCAGTTTATCGGTCCGTGCGGGGGTGTACAATGAGCAGTTCTTC; CDR3: CASSLSVRAGVYNEQFF
V: TRBV28; D: TRBD2; J: TRBJ2-7; size: -; DNA: TGTGCCAGCAGTCATTTGGGAGGGGTTGGCGAGCAGTACTTC; CDR3: CASSHLGGVGEQYF
V: TRBV5-1; D: TRBD2; J: TRBJ2-3; size: few; DNA: TGCGCCAGCAGCGGCGGAGCGGGAGCTCTAGATACGCAGTATTTT; CDR3: CASSGGAGALDTQYF
V: TRBV15; D: -; J: TRBJ2-7; size: few; DNA: TGTGCCACCAGCAGAGATAGTACAAACTACGAGCAGTACTTC; CDR3: CATSRDSTNYEQYF
V: TRBV29-1; D: -; J: TRBJ2-3; size: -; DNA: TGCAGCGCTCGAGTTCGTTCGGGAGATACGCAGTATTTT; CDR3: CSARVRSGDTQYF
V: TRBV4-2; D: TRBD1; J: TRBJ2-3; size: few; DNA: TGTGCCAGCAGCCCGGACAGGGACCCAGATACGCAGTATTTT; CDR3: CASSPDRDPDTQYF
V: TRBV2; D: -; J: TRBJ2-3; size: few; DNA: TGTGCCAGCAGTGCAGACCCTAGATCGGGCACAGATACGCAGTATTTT; CDR3: CASSADPRSGTDTQYF
V: TRBV4-3; D: TRBD2; J: TRBJ2-7; size: -; DNA: TGCGCCAGCAGCCAAGGTAGCGGGAGGGGTTCCATCGAGCAGTACTTC; CDR3: CASSQGSGRGSIEQYF
V: TRBV6-1; D: TRBD2; J: TRBJ2-5; size: -; DNA: TGTGCCAGCAGGGGACTAGCGGGGGGGCCGAAGACCCAGTACTTC; CDR3: CASRGLAGGPKTQYF
V: TRBV28; D: -; J: TRBJ2-1; size: -; DNA: TGTGCCAGCTACGAATCTAGTCCTAGCTCCTACAATGAGCAGTTCTTC; CDR3: CASYESSPSSYNEQFF
V: TRBV4-3; D: -; J: TRBJ1-1; size: few; DNA: TGCGCCAGCAGCCAAGATCGACGCACTGAAGCTTTCTTT; CDR3: CASSQDRRTEAFF